This T cell receptor (beta chain) was captured in a study of regulatory T cells in long-lasting Graves disease. Investigators prepared the TCR beta libraries by applying iRepertoire HTBI primers and Arm-PCR of CDR3 regions. TCRdb re-called the multiplex PCR reads through MiXCR, storing one row per CDR3 protein. The sample has 350,000 to 550,000 distinct CDR3 sequences, 14% to 15% seen once. This clonotype has more than one count but fewer than ten. Regarding time point: newly diagnosed GD, antithyroid drugs for less than 3 months. Extracted PBMC RNA gave rise to the TCR library. This sample was also put to use in a study of T cells in Graves' hyperthyroidism and ophthalmopathy. As reported in that work: Prediction of ophthalmopathy progression came a median approximately 6.5 months pre-onset.

Sequencing used peripheral blood mononuclear cells (PBMCs), obtained at new diagnosis, from a patient treated with antithyroid drugs. The TCR comes from a woman aged 25 to 39 with Graves disease.

Here the CDR3 reads CSVEGTNSYEQYF. Here the CDR3 DNA reads TGCAGCGTTGAAGGGACAAATTCCTACGAGCAGTACTTC. The gene calls are TRBV29-1 and TRBJ2-7; D might be TRBD1 (5 bases). The germline CDR1 and CDR2 sequences are SQVTM and ANQGSEA. The length of the CDR3 is 13 residues. V was shortened by 1 base and J by 1 base, with 8 bases between the two germline ends.